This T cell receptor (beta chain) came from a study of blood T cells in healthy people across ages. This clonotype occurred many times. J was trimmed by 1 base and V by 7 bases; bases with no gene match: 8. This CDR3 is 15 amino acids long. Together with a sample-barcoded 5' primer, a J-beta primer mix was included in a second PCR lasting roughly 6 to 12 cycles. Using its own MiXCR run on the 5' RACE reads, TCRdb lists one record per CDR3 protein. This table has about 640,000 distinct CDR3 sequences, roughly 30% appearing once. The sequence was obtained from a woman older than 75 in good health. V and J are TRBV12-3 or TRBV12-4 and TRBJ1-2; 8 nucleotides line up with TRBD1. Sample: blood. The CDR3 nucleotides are TGTGCCAGCACCTTGGACAGGGCCCTTAACTATGGCTACACCTTC. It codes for CASTLDRALNYGYTF.